The clone carrying this T cell receptor (beta chain) has a count of ten or more. The antigen is undetermined. The data belong to a study of T cell clonality in common variable immunodeficiency. Each donor provided about 5 to 9 ml of heparinized whole blood. Sequencing input was equivalent genomic DNA from CVID and controls. Here immunoSEQ multiplex PCR was the method, and the copy in TCRdb shows in-frame clones only, minus some. In total the sample includes 25,000 to 30,000 clones, none of them seen once. Study outcomes and limitations: Reportedly, TCR beta sequences from common variable immunodeficiency showed fewer deletions and N-nucleotide insertions. TCRbeta clonality was increased in CVID versus healthy controls.

The sample was peripheral blood mononuclear cells. The TCR was taken from a human donor with common variable immunodeficiency.

CDR3 DNA (partial): TGTGCCAGCAGTCCGAGCGGGAGTTTGTACAATGAG. Amino acid sequence: CASSPSGSLYNE. The complete CDR3 protein is CASSPSGSLYNEQFF. The genes are TRBV2 and TRBJ2-1, with 8 bases lining up with TRBD2. The missing CDR3 end, 3 residues past where the read stops, is filled in from the germline J gene. V trimming: 5 bases; J trimming: 4 bases; junction bases outside the gene matches: 7. This CDR3 spans 15 amino acids. Germline CDR1 reads SNHLY; CDR2 reads FYNNEI.